Sequencing of this T cell receptor beta chain was carried out in a study of blood T cell repertoires in COVID-19 (dated by TCRdb to about 2020). About the study as a whole: Samples covering the acute and convalescent phases of COVID-19 were provided by collaborators in the United States, Italy and Spain. The prospective study material was composed of cDNA or gDNA derived from T cells, B-cell-depleted T cells, or PBMCs. The dataset comprised deeply sampled blood TCRbeta repertoires from subjects exposed to, actively infected with, or recovered from COVID-19. The repertoires were released in a freely available public database meant as a resource for research on the immune response to SARS-CoV-2. The samples were drawn from the first 160 participants of the ongoing ImmuneRACE study and from 1,200 or so subjects provided by 6 global collaborators. The sample metadata nearly always contained a de-identified subject ID, COVID-19 status, age in years and sex. Where available, HLA class I and class II types were obtained from metadata supplied by the sample provider rather than from assay-based typing.

TCRbeta CDR3 regions were amplified from genomic DNA using the immunoSEQ Assay, a bias-controlled multiplex PCR. The study's own analysis went as follows. Within the assay, amplification of reference gene primers was used to estimate how many nucleated cells each sample contained. To quantify the absolute abundance of each unique TCRbeta CDR3 rearrangement, sequence reads were collapsed and filtered. Productive Simpson clonality was computed per sample as the square root of Simpson's diversity index over productive rearrangements. Entries here come from immuneACCESS through TCRdb and include only in-frame sequences with V and J called. Some clones fail to appear in such tables; in the studies checked, an unresolved V gene covers under half of the shortfall, and the cause of the remainder is unknown. The DNA was the basis for D and trimming; V, J and clone size are from that table. The sample contains roughly 15,000 clones, roughly 73% of them found a single time. The top ten clones comprise approximately 22% of the sample.

Broad study findings and their caveats: The amount of clinical and demographic metadata varied by source and participant and was provided uncurated.

Details on this clone: The clone's antigen remains unknown. Base qualities are not at hand, and no much larger clone is one base apart.

Each collaborating institution followed its own protocols to collect whole blood in K2EDTA tubes. For TCRbeta analysis, collaborators shipped samples as frozen whole blood, isolated PBMCs, or DNA extracted from either of those sample types. The germline V gene specifies SGHRS as CDR1 and YFSETQ as CDR2. The CDR3 covers 15 residues, taking in both the cysteine and the phenylalanine. Only the CDR3 region is kept as DNA, spanning 45 bases read in frame from base 1. V is cut back by 0 bases and J by 5 bases, with 5 bases in the junction unmatched. The rearranged chain carries TRBV5-1 and TRBJ2-1; 7 central nucleotides agree with TRBD2. The specimen sequenced was peripheral blood. The clonotype originates from a boy aged 2 to 10 with active or convalescent COVID-19. This receptor carries the CDR3 CASSLASGVHNEQFF. The DNA sequence is as follows: TGCGCCAGCAGCTTGGCCAGCGGGGTACACAATGAGCAGTTCTTC.